This T cell receptor (beta chain) is from a study of blood T cells in healthy people across ages (dated by TCRdb to about 2015). In the study overall: In model experiments, template switching captured about one uniquely barcoded TCR beta cDNA molecule for every two T cells. Donors were grouped into four age groups: young (average roughly 15 years), middle-aged (39), aged (around 60) and long-lived (around 80). The study analyzed two additional independent replicas of 1 million unique cDNA reads from the same blood draw for two donors, one aged 18 to 29 and one aged 80 or older. To track age-related changes in TCR beta repertoire diversity, the study relied on deep sequencing normalized with unique cDNA molecular identifiers.

What the work shows at the level of the full study, not this receptor alone: Because profiling used bulk unsorted PBMCs, naive and antigen-experienced compartments could not be compared conclusively. Estimates of total diversity based on one million sequenced T cells were regarded as lower bounds and as underestimates. The CMV infection status of donors was not known, potentially confounding age-related changes in expanded clonotypes. As age increased, observed TCR beta diversity per million T cells dropped in a roughly linear way, and a significant reduction was already evident by age around 41. The long-lived group showed more naive CD4+ T cells, fewer expanded clones and increased TCR diversity than the aged group, suggesting age selection. The percentage of naive T cells measured by flow cytometry correlated strongly with observed TCR beta diversity.

The approximately 39 donors, aged about 6 to 95 years, were systemically healthy Caucasian individuals from Russia. Ten milliliters of peripheral blood were drawn from each donor into EDTA-treated Vacutainer tubes. Ficoll-Paque density-gradient centrifugation was used to isolate PBMCs, with at least 7 million per sample. Total RNA was extracted from PBMCs with Trizol reagent, with at least 5.5 micrograms obtained per sample. For every donor, an aliquot of PBMCs went through flow cytometry to measure the percentages of naive CD45RAhigh/CD27high T cells. About this clonotype itself: Its antigen is still unknown. Base qualities are missing; no much larger clone stands one base away.

V is reduced by 4 bases and J by 2 bases, leaving a spacing of 16 bases between them. The CDR3 starts with the cysteine, ends with the phenylalanine, and has 16 residues. Only the CDR3 portion is preserved as DNA: 48 bases, with reading frame beginning at the first base. CDR1 and CDR2 are read off the germline V gene as KGHSH and LQKENI. The receptor library was made with 5' RACE. This sample was sequenced with an Illumina HiSeq 2500. A second PCR of roughly 7 to 12 cycles was performed with a sample-barcoded 5' primer and a J-beta primer mix. Each TCR beta cDNA molecule received a unique molecular identifier from a template-switch 5' adaptor carrying 12 random nucleotides. Each sample yielded at least 2.5 million CDR3-containing paired-end reads. First-strand cDNA synthesis was performed from all RNA using the Mint cDNA synthesis kit, with priming by a TRBC-specific oligonucleotide. Following uracil-DNA glycosylase treatment, a first 18-cycle PCR with universal primers M1SS and BC2_uni_R was performed on all cDNA. The source study handled its data this way. For normalization, 1 million high-quality reads, each with a distinct molecular identifier, were randomly selected from each sample. Instead of being binned into consensus sequences, reads with shared molecular identifiers were discarded. MiTCR, run with a Q25 quality threshold and the strictest error-elimination algorithm, handled CDR3 identification, clonotype clustering and error correction. A nonparametric unseen species model with Euler transformation was used to estimate lower-bound total TCR beta diversity. Through fastp at Q25 and MiXCR, TCRdb rebuilt clones from the public reads, retaining in-frame beta chains. Records with the same CDR3 protein are collapsed into one entry carrying the most frequent genes and DNA. The V and J calls follow TCRdb's processing rather than the paper's. Present in this sample are about 780,000 distinct CDR3 sequences, under 30% of which were seen just once. The biggest ten clones account for about 3% of the sample.

The sample was also reused in another study, on T cells of mothers and their children. As the second publication notes: Nine systemically healthy Caucasian individuals, comprising three mothers and their six children, were included as donors. cDNA synthesis used all of the extracted RNA, with roughly 1.5 ug of RNA in each 15 ul reaction. In the second PCR, the M1S primer added sample barcodes and 2-4 random nucleotides. More than 9 million TCR beta CDR3 reads were obtained from each mother, and about 3 million reads were obtained from each child. Thymic selection similarly shapes TCR recombination output in related and unrelated pairs, with minor effect from inherited differences. Normalized repertoire overlap in related mother-child pairs was always slightly higher than in unrelated mother-child pairs, but the difference was never significant. No persistent microchimeric T cell clones were found, with a detection sensitivity of approximately 100 clones per million clonotypes. Deep NGS was used in the study to compare the TCR beta repertoires of mothers and children and to look for features that separate related mother-child pairs from unrelated individuals. Mothers averaged approximately 41 +/- 4 years of age and children averaged 11 +/- 4 years. After adapters were ligated using NEBNext reagents, the libraries underwent 100+100 nt paired-end sequencing on an Illumina HiSeq 2000. To avoid cross-contamination, the mother libraries and the child libraries were prepared a month apart and sequenced in separate runs. Each donor had between 500,000 and 2,000,000 distinct TCR beta clonotypes identified. Naive TCR beta clonotypes were estimated from low-frequency clonotypes matched to each donor's FACS-determined naive share, without sorting.

The V gene is TRBV18 and the J gene is TRBJ2-3; no D gene is confidently identified. The sample comprised blood. The TCR comes from a boy aged 5-17 years in good health. The CDR3 corresponds to CASSLLGRTNTDTQYF. The DNA reads TGTGCCAGCTCACTACTTGGACGGACCAACACAGATACGCAGTATTTT.